The 8 T cell receptor beta chains listed next were all sequenced from one sample in a study of a mutant IDH1 vaccine in newly diagnosed glioma. Clones were sequenced by immunoSEQ multiplex PCR, and TCRdb holds only the in-frame ones, with some missing. This sample yields about 42,000 clones, of which roughly 80% are seen a single time; 4% to 5.5% belongs to the top ten. These TCRs' antigens remain unknown. Time point described: week 35, safety follow-up. In every dose of vaccine, 300 ug of mutant IDH1 20-mer peptide was given alongside topical imiquimod. The sequenced sample was PBMCs, obtained from a glioma patient whose treatment included an IDH1 peptide vaccine. These receptors all come from a woman aged 45-65 years with glioma.

In DNA form, the CDR3 reads TGTGCCAGCAGTGAAGCGTTCGGGGGCCCCAGCAATCAGCCCCAGCATTTT. It specifies CASSEAFGGPSNQPQHF. This chain joins TRBV6-1 and TRBJ1-5, with TRBD1 as a possible D gene (6 bases). Trimming removed 0 bases at V and 1 base at J, with 13 bases between. CDR3 length equals 17 residues. CDR1 and CDR2 from the germline V gene are MNHNS and SASEGT.

The V call is TRBV30, the J call TRBJ2-5; D gene ambiguous. This CDR3 is built from 12 residues. Germline V gene lookup returns CDR1 GTSNPN and CDR2 SVGIG (reference sequence). Trimming stripped 1 base from V and 1 base from J, with 4 bases between. Here the CDR3 reads CAWSALQETQYF. The CDR3 nucleotides read TGTGCCTGGAGTGCCCTCCAAGAGACCCAGTACTTC.

This chain joins TRBV6-5 and TRBJ1-1; 8 bases are a match to TRBD1. This CDR3 has 16 residues. Germline-derived CDR1 and CDR2 are MNHEY and SVGAGI. V lost 5 bases, J lost 0 bases, and 8 bases stayed unmatched. CDR3 DNA sequence: TGTGCCAGCAGTAACTTACAGGGGGTGATGAACACTGAAGCTTTCTTT. Protein: CASSNLQGVMNTEAFF.

CDR3 in DNA: TGCGCCAGCACCCCAACCGGGACTAGCGGGGGGAAGGAGTTCTTC. The encoded protein is CASTPTGTSGGKEFF. The gene calls are TRBV5-1 and TRBJ2-1; 15 positions match TRBD2. From germline, CDR1 is SGHRS and CDR2 YFSETQ. The CDR3 spans 15 residues. V trimming: 6 bases; J trimming: 14 bases; junction bases outside the gene matches: 12.

The chain combines TRBV7-2 with TRBJ1-1; possibly TRBD1 for D (6 bases). Per germline, CDR1 SGHTA and CDR2 FQGNSA. V was shortened by 2 bases and J by 4 bases, with 11 bases between the two germline ends. CDR3 length: 14 residues. CDR3 coding DNA: TGTGCCAGCAGCTTAAGTCAGGGGCGCACTGAAGCTTTCTTT. This encodes CASSLSQGRTEAFF.

This clone is a singleton in its sample. The CDR3 DNA sequence: TGTGCCAGCAGCTTAAGGGCAAAGACTGAAGCTTTCTTT. Its translation is CASSLRAKTEAFF. The chain carries TRBV7-3 and TRBJ1-1; D is uncertain. V lost 1 base to trimming and J lost 5 bases, with 8 bases between them. There are 13 residues in the CDR3. CDR1 is SGHTA, CDR2 FQGTGA, per germline.

The chain recombines TRBV18 with TRBJ2-6; no clear D gene. From germline, CDR1 is KGHSH and CDR2 LQKENI. There are 13 residues in the CDR3. V was shortened by 3 bases and J by 2 bases, with 2 bases between the two germline ends. Written as DNA, the CDR3 is TGTGCCAGCTCACCGGCTGGGGCCAACGTCCTGACTTTC. Protein: CASSPAGANVLTF.

The V call is TRBV7-6, the J call TRBJ2-3; D not resolved. Germline lookup yields CDR1 SGHVS and CDR2 FNYEAQ. There are 14 residues in the CDR3. V dropped 0 bases and J dropped 3 bases, with 7 bases sitting between them. CDR3 region: CASSLAWGTDTQYF. CDR3 nucleotides: TGTGCCAGCAGCTTAGCGTGGGGAACAGATACGCAGTATTTT. Drawing the rest from reference TRBV7-6 and TRBJ2-3, the complete variable domain is GAGVSQSPRYKVTKRGQDVALRCDPISGHVSLYWYRQALGQGPEFLTYFNYEAQQDKSGLPNDRFSAERPEGSISTLTIQRTEQRDSAMYRCASSLAWGTDTQYFGPGTRLTVL.